The 32 T cell receptor beta chains in this list originate from one sample, sequenced in a study of blood T cell repertoires in COVID-19. The table came from immunoSEQ multiplex PCR; TCRdb's copy has only in-frame clones and leaves some out. This table has about 210,000 clones, 92% appearing once. The source material was peripheral blood. The receptors were sampled from a man aged 25-45 years with acute or convalescent COVID-19.

The chain has TRBV29-1 and TRBJ1-2; tentative D call: TRBD1 (6 bases). CDR1 and CDR2 from the germline V gene are SQVTM and ANQGSEA. V was clipped by 7 bases and J by 4 bases, with 16 bases between them. The CDR3 extends over 13 amino acids. In nucleotides, the CDR3 is TGCAGCGCGGACTTAGGGGGGGGCTATGGCTACACCTTC. It specifies CSADLGGGYGYTF.

A single count supports this clone. The V and J genes are TRBV12-3 or TRBV12-4 and TRBJ1-2; the D is unclear. CDR3 length equals 12 residues. Trimming pared 3 bases from V and 7 bases from J, leaving 9 bases between. The CDR3 DNA reads TGTGCCAGCAGTTTCTCTCGGGGTGGCTACACCTTC. Its translation is CASSFSRGGYTF.

The rearrangement uses TRBV19 and TRBJ1-6; D unresolved. Germline-derived CDR1 and CDR2 are LNHDA and SQIVND (reference sequence). Trimming took 5 bases from V and 7 from J, leaving 6 bases between them. The CDR3 has 12 residues. In DNA, the CDR3 is TGTGCCAGTAGTTGGGAGAATTCACCCCTCCACTTT. Encoded protein: CASSWENSPLHF.

The chain recombines TRBV7-8 with TRBJ2-5; perhaps TRBD2 as D (5 bases). The germline V gene encodes CDR1 SGHVS and CDR2 FQNEAQ. This CDR3 is 14 amino acids long. Trimming stripped 3 bases from V and 2 bases from J, with 10 bases between. The CDR3 loop is CASSFQTMQETQYF. In DNA form, the CDR3 reads TGTGCCAGCAGCTTTCAGACTATGCAAGAGACCCAGTACTTC.

The chain couples TRBV11-1 to TRBJ2-2; a possible D gene is TRBD1 (5 bases). This CDR3 has 16 residues. Trimming left V 5 bases short and J 2 bases short, with 15 bases between. Germline CDR1 reads SGHAT; CDR2 reads FQDESV (reference sequence). Here the CDR3 reads CASSVDSRQNTGELFF. The DNA of the CDR3 is TGTGCCAGCAGCGTCGACAGCAGACAAAACACCGGGGAGCTGTTTTTT.

This clone was counted once. CDR3 sequence (DNA): TGTGCCAGCAGCCGGGACAACAATCAGCCCCAGCATTTT. Translation gives CASSRDNNQPQHF. This chain joins TRBV2 and TRBJ1-5, with a weak D call TRBD1 (6 bases). This CDR3 contains 13 residues. Germline loops: CDR1 SNHLY, CDR2 FYNNEI. The V end lost 6 bases, the J end lost 3 bases, and 9 bases lay between the germline ends. Complete variable domain (other parts from reference TRBV2 and TRBJ1-5): EPEVTQTPSHQVTQMGQEVILRCVPISNHLYFYWYRQILGQKVEFLVSFYNNEISEKSEIFDDQFSVERPDGSNFTLKIRSTKLEDSAMYFCASSRDNNQPQHFGDGTRLSIL.

The V call is TRBV5-1, the J call TRBJ1-4, with 10 bases identical to TRBD1. The length of the CDR3 is 18 residues. Germline values: CDR1 SGHRS, CDR2 YFSETQ. With V trimmed by 4 bases and J by 3 bases, 12 bases remained unmatched. CDR3 region: CASSQISRDRGANEKLFF. The CDR3 DNA follows: TGCGCCAGCAGCCAAATAAGCCGGGACAGGGGTGCTAATGAAAAACTGTTTTTT. The complete variable domain, with remaining parts taken from reference TRBV5-1 and TRBJ1-4, reads KAGVTQTPRYLIKTRGQQVTLSCSPISGHRSVSWYQQTPGQGLQFLFEYFSETQRNKGNFPGRFSGRQFSNSRSEMNVSTLELGDSALYLCASSQISRDRGANEKLFFGSGTQLSVL.

As regards this clone: This same CDR3 is encoded by further DNA sequences in the sample. The V and J genes are TRBV18 and TRBJ2-5; D is unclear. Trimming removed 6 bases at V and 4 bases at J, with 6 bases between. The CDR3 sequence is 11 residues long. Germline loops: CDR1 KGHSH, CDR2 LQKENI. CDR3: CASSPRETQYF. In DNA form, the CDR3 reads TGTGCCAGCTCGCCTAGAGAGACCCAGTACTTC. The entire variable domain, with the rest obtained from reference TRBV18 and TRBJ2-5, is as follows: NAGVMQNPRHLVRRRGQEARLRCSPMKGHSHVYWYRQLPEEGLKFMVYLQKENIIDESGMPKERFSAEFPKEGPSILRIQQVVRGDSAAYFCASSPRETQYFGPGTRLLVL.

V is TRBV6-5 and J is TRBJ1-2; no definite D call. The CDR3 has 15 amino acids. From germline, CDR1 is MNHEY and CDR2 SVGAGI. Trimming took 6 bases from V and 1 from J, leaving 15 bases between them. CDR3 sequence reads: CASRSRSGFNYGYTF. In DNA form, the CDR3 reads TGTGCCAGCAGGTCAAGGAGTGGCTTTAACTATGGCTACACCTTC.

V and J are TRBV14 and TRBJ1-6; TRBD1 aligns across 7 bases. The J segment lost 6 bases and the V segment lost 5 bases, leaving 7 bases of the junction unmatched. This CDR3 spans 15 amino acids. CDR1 and CDR2 from the germline V gene are SGHDN and FVKESK. For the CDR3, the DNA is TGTGCCAGCAGCATTCGACAGGGCATTAATTCACCCCTCCACTTT. Amino acids: CASSIRQGINSPLHF. The full variable domain, with the rest looked up from reference TRBV14 and TRBJ1-6, is EAGVTQFPSHSVIEKGQTVTLRCDPISGHDNLYWYRRVMGKEIKFLLHFVKESKQDESGMPNNRFLAERTGGTYSTLKVQPAELEDSGVYFCASSIRQGINSPLHFGNGTRLTVT.

The genes are TRBV7-2 and TRBJ2-1; 8 bases align to TRBD1. Germline assignment: CDR1 SGHTA and CDR2 FQGNSA. With 5 bases clipped from V and 3 bases from J, the junction kept 9 bases outside the gene matches. The CDR3 is made up of 16 amino acids. CDR3 nucleotide sequence: TGTGCCAGCAGCCCACGGGACAGGCATTTCTACAATGAGCAGTTCTTC. Residues: CASSPRDRHFYNEQFF.

The chain joins TRBV28 to TRBJ1-5; 12 positions match TRBD1. After removal of 4 bases from V and 2 bases from J, the junction contained 6 bases not matched to a gene. Germline V gene data show CDR1 as MDHEN and CDR2 as SYDVKM. The CDR3 contains 17 residues. DNA for the CDR3: TGTGCCAGCAGTTGGGGACAGGGGGCGCAGGGCAATCAGCCCCAGCATTTT. Protein: CASSWGQGAQGNQPQHF.

This chain joins TRBV5-5 and TRBJ2-5; 7 nucleotides align to TRBD2. V lost 3 bases and J lost 2; bases outside the gene matches: 4. The CDR3 consists of 14 residues. CDR1 SGHKS and CDR2 YYEKEE come from the germline V gene (reference sequence). Here the CDR3 reads CASSSYSGQETQYF. The CDR3 DNA is TGTGCCAGCAGCTCCTATAGCGGGCAAGAGACCCAGTACTTC.

The chain combines TRBV30 with TRBJ2-5; 7 nucleotides line up with TRBD2. This CDR3 contains 14 residues. V shed 2 bases, J shed 7 bases, and the junction held 10 bases outside the gene matches. CDR1 is GTSNPN and CDR2 is SVGIG in the germline V gene (reference sequence). This CDR3 reads CAWSPTASGGTQYF. The CDR3, as DNA: TGTGCCTGGAGTCCCACGGCTAGCGGTGGGACCCAGTACTTC.

This chain uses TRBV14 with TRBJ2-7, with D tentatively TRBD2 (6 bases). Germline-derived CDR1 and CDR2 are SGHDN and FVKESK. The CDR3 contains 16 residues. V was pared by 5 bases and J by 2 bases, with 19 bases between. CDR3 nucleotides: TGTGCCAGCAGCTCTAACCCCGGGACTGAACCCTACGAGCAGTACTTC. Protein product: CASSSNPGTEPYEQYF. Based on the CDR3 plus reference TRBV14 and TRBJ2-7, the full variable domain is EAGVTQFPSHSVIEKGQTVTLRCDPISGHDNLYWYRRVMGKEIKFLLHFVKESKQDESGMPNNRFLAERTGGTYSTLKVQPAELEDSGVYFCASSSNPGTEPYEQYFGPGTRLTVT.

This clone was counted between two and nine times. The V gene is TRBV3-1 (or the pseudogene TRBV3-2), the J gene TRBJ2-5; 9 nucleotides line up with TRBD2. J gave up 4 bases and V 6 bases, and 6 bases lay outside the gene matches. The V gene's germline CDR1 is LGHDT and CDR2 YNNKEL (reference sequence). CDR3 length: 14 residues. The CDR3: CASRRDSGRETQYF. The CDR3, as DNA: TGTGCCAGCAGACGTGATAGCGGGAGAGAGACCCAGTACTTC.

The J gene is TRBJ1-6, the V gene TRBV2; D is possibly TRBD1 (6 bases). The ends were cut back, 4 bases at V and 3 bases at J, with 13 bases in the middle. The CDR3 loop spans 16 amino acids. CDR1 and CDR2 (germline): SNHLY, FYNNEI. The CDR3 DNA is TGTGCCAGCAGTGTACAGGGAATCGGCTATAATTCACCCCTCCACTTT. It is translated as CASSVQGIGYNSPLHF.

The chain recombines TRBV4-1 with TRBJ1-2; TRBD1 agrees at 7 bases. The CDR3 is made up of 14 amino acids. Per germline, CDR1 MGHRA and CDR2 YSYEKL. V gave up 4 bases and J gave up 7 bases; unmatched junction bases: 9. The CDR3 DNA follows: TGCGCCAGCAGCCCAGGACAGGACCTTTTTGGCTACACCTTC. This encodes CASSPGQDLFGYTF.

The V call is TRBV11-3, the J call TRBJ1-1; no firm D call. V lost 0 bases, J lost 13 bases, and 12 bases lay in between. CDR3 size: 12 residues. Germline-derived CDR1 and CDR2 are SGHNT and YENEEA. CDR3 region: CASSLDPGVVFF. CDR3 nucleotides: TGTGCCAGCAGCTTAGATCCCGGGGTGGTTTTCTTT.

This clone came up once. The rearrangement links TRBV4-1 to TRBJ1-6; 7 bases line up with TRBD1. The CDR3 covers 14 residues. Losses at the gene ends were 3 bases for V and 5 bases for J; bases not matched to a gene: 1. The germline gives CDR1 MGHRA, CDR2 YSYEKL. The CDR3 loop is CASSHQGDNSPLHF. The CDR3 DNA follows: TGCGCCAGCAGCCATCAGGGGGATAATTCACCCCTCCACTTT.

This clone was counted a few times. V gene TRBV16 combines with J gene TRBJ1-6; TRBD1 is a possible D gene (5 bases). There are 13 residues in the CDR3. Germline CDR1 reads KGHSY; CDR2 reads FQNENV. Trimming removed 1 base from V and 9 bases from J, with 7 bases in between. The CDR3, as DNA: TGTGCCAGCAGCCAATGGGGCAGTTCACCCCTCCACTTT. Amino acid sequence: CASSQWGSSPLHF.

This chain links TRBV18 with TRBJ2-5, with a tentative D call TRBD2 (5 bases). Germline values: CDR1 KGHSH, CDR2 LQKENI. The CDR3 loop spans 13 amino acids. V shed 4 bases and J shed 1 base, with 7 bases lying between them. CDR3 loop: CASSQRGQETQYF. Written as DNA, the CDR3 is TGTGCCAGCTCACAACGGGGCCAAGAGACCCAGTACTTC.

The genes are TRBV7-2 and TRBJ1-5; D is unclear. V was shortened by 2 bases and J by 4 bases, with 9 bases between the two germline ends. CDR1 and CDR2 (germline): SGHTA, FQGNSA. This CDR3 region has 14 residues. The CDR3 DNA is TGTGCCAGCAGCTTAAACAGACTAAATCAGCCCCAGCATTTT. Translated, it gives CASSLNRLNQPQHF. Together with reference TRBV7-2 and TRBJ1-5, the CDR3 gives the full variable domain: GAGVSQSPSNKVTEKGKDVELRCDPISGHTALYWYRQSLGQGLEFLIYFQGNSAPDKSGLPSDRFSAERTGGSVSTLTIQRTQQEDSAVYLCASSLNRLNQPQHFGDGTRLSIL.

The chain uses TRBV3-1 (or the pseudogene TRBV3-2) and TRBJ2-1; TRBD2 aligns across 10 bases. This CDR3 region has 16 residues. Germline CDR1 and CDR2: LGHDT and YNNKEL (reference sequence). V was pared by 1 base and J by 8 bases, with 8 bases of the junction left unmatched. Here the CDR3 DNA reads TGTGCCAGCAGCCAAGGGGGAGCGGGGGGGCAAGATGAGCAGTTCTTC. Translation gives CASSQGGAGGQDEQFF.

V gene TRBV6-5 combines with J gene TRBJ1-3, with a weak D call TRBD1 (6 bases). Germline CDR1 MNHEY, CDR2 SVGAGI. The CDR3 is 14 amino acids. V shed 6 bases and J shed 3 bases, with 12 bases lying between them. CDR3: CASRGGAFGNTIYF. The CDR3 DNA reads as TGTGCCAGCAGAGGGGGGGCTTTTGGAAACACCATATATTTT.

This clone was counted between two and nine times. V is TRBV7-9 and J is TRBJ1-2, with a tentative D call TRBD1 (5 bases). The CDR3 spans 15 residues. V shed 2 bases and J shed 2 bases, with 12 bases lying between them. Germline V gene lookup returns CDR1 SEHNR and CDR2 FQNEAQ (reference sequence). The CDR3 here is CASSLIGVLNYGYTF. The CDR3 region has the DNA TGTGCCAGCAGCTTAATAGGGGTATTGAACTATGGCTACACCTTC.

This chain uses TRBV7-9 with TRBJ2-1, with 15 bases that match TRBD2. The CDR3 runs to 20 residues. The germline gives CDR1 SEHNR, CDR2 FQNEAQ (reference sequence). Trimming took 7 bases from V and 0 from J; bases not matched to a gene: 13. Here the CDR3 DNA reads TGTGCCAGCACCACGAGGGGTGGGACTAGCGGGAGGAGCTCCTACAATGAGCAGTTCTTC. This encodes CASTTRGGTSGRSSYNEQFF.

The chain employs TRBV18 and TRBJ2-1, with 9 bases matching TRBD1. Germline V gene sequence: CDR1 KGHSH, CDR2 LQKENI. The CDR3 extends over 15 amino acids. J lost 10 bases, V lost 4 bases, and 11 bases had no gene match. Here the CDR3 DNA reads TGTGCCAGCTCACTAGGACAGGGGACCCTCGGGGAGCAGTTCTTC. Its protein is CASSLGQGTLGEQFF.

The CDR3 region is CARSHRQGFSTDTQYF. The CDR3, as DNA: TGTGCCAGAAGCCATAGACAGGGATTTAGTACAGATACGCAGTATTTT. The chain uses TRBV5-3 and TRBJ2-3; 7 positions agree with TRBD1. TRBV5-3 belongs to the ORF category, with a function that is uncertain. The CDR3 sequence is 16 residues long. Unmatched junction bases numbered 11, after V lost 4 bases and J lost 3 bases.

This chain uses TRBV11-2 with TRBJ2-1, with D tentatively TRBD1 (5 bases). The germline gives CDR1 SGHAT, CDR2 FQNNGV. V lost 0 bases and J lost 6, with 18 bases in between. The CDR3 runs 17 residues. CDR3: CASSLDPRGSGSNEQFF. In DNA form, the CDR3 reads TGTGCCAGCAGCTTAGATCCAAGGGGATCAGGAAGCAATGAGCAGTTCTTC.

The V gene is TRBV2, the J gene TRBJ2-3; tentatively, D is TRBD1 (6 bases). V was trimmed by 7 bases and J by 1 base, leaving 15 bases between them. This CDR3 is 15 amino acids long. The germline CDR1 and CDR2 sequences are SNHLY and FYNNEI. CDR3 coding DNA: TGTGCCAGCACCCTACTAGAGGGGGGCACAGATACGCAGTATTTT. It translates to CASTLLEGGTDTQYF.

The chain has TRBV29-1 and TRBJ2-7, with 8 bases aligning to TRBD1. Per the germline V gene, CDR1 is SQVTM and CDR2 is ANQGSEA. The CDR3 sequence is 14 residues long. The ends lost 6 bases at V and 4 bases at J; junction bases unmatched: 11. The CDR3 reads CSVGAGTGGYEQYF. The CDR3 nucleotides read TGCAGCGTCGGGGCCGGGACAGGAGGTTACGAGCAGTACTTC.